The 23 T cell receptor beta chains in this list originate from one sample, sequenced in a study of blood T cell repertoires in COVID-19. Repertoires were generated with immunoSEQ multiplex PCR, while TCRdb's copy carries only in-frame clones and drops some. The sample comprises 250,000 to 300,000 clones, 75% to 90% of which are singletons, and about 4.6% rests with the top ten. The sequenced material came from peripheral blood. These receptors originate from a man between 60 and 75 years old who had recovered from COVID-19.

This sequence joins TRBV3-1 (or the pseudogene TRBV3-2) and TRBJ1-4; possible D gene TRBD1, 6 bases. The CDR3 runs 16 residues. Trimming stripped 0 bases from V and 7 bases from J, with 15 bases between. CDR1 LGHDT and CDR2 YNNKEL come from the germline V gene (reference sequence). CDR3 sequence: CASSQDRGGSREKLFF. DNA of the CDR3: TGTGCCAGCAGCCAAGATCGGGGGGGCTCCCGTGAAAAACTGTTTTTT.

The chain recombines TRBV5-8 with TRBJ2-5; a weak D match, TRBD1 (6 bases). V gave up 4 bases and J gave up 7 bases, with 17 bases separating them. Germline V gene lookup returns CDR1 SGHTS and CDR2 YDEGEE. This CDR3 region has 14 residues. The CDR3 here is CASSRGQRMGTQYF. CDR3 DNA: TGTGCCAGCAGCCGAGGACAGAGGATGGGGACCCAGTACTTC.

The rearrangement links TRBV19 to TRBJ2-6, with TRBD1 identical over 7 bases. V was clipped by 1 base and J by 4 bases; unmatched bases: 7. Germline V gene sequence: CDR1 LNHDA, CDR2 SQIVND (reference sequence). The CDR3 is made up of 17 amino acids. The CDR3 region has the DNA TGTGCCAGTAGTATAGTTGAGGGGGCGCGCGGGGCCAACGTCCTGACTTTC. Protein: CASSIVEGARGANVLTF.

CDR3 in amino acids: CASGLGTPGTYGYTF. For the CDR3, the DNA is TGTGCTAGTGGTTTGGGTACACCGGGAACCTATGGCTACACCTTC. The chain recombines TRBV12-5 with TRBJ1-2; D is unclear. Germline CDR1 and CDR2: LGHNT and FRNRAP. The germline V and J ends were trimmed by 1 base and 4 bases, with 13 bases remaining between them. This CDR3 spans 15 amino acids.

The CDR3 nucleotides read TGTGCCAGCAGTCGACTAGCGGGAGGTAAGGCCGGCGAGCAGTTCTTC. This translates into CASSRLAGGKAGEQFF. V gene TRBV2 combines with J gene TRBJ2-1; TRBD2 aligns across 13 bases. Germline V gene lookup returns CDR1 SNHLY and CDR2 FYNNEI. This CDR3 region has 16 residues. The ends lost 5 bases at V and 10 bases at J; junction bases unmatched: 11.

The CDR3 DNA reads TGTGCCAGCAGTTACTCGGGCCAGGTAACCGGCGAGCAGTACTTC. Translating it yields CASSYSGQVTGEQYF. V gene TRBV6-6 combines with J gene TRBJ2-7; D gene uncertain. CDR3 length: 15 amino acids. Trimming removed 0 bases at V and 6 bases at J, with 15 bases between. In germline, CDR1 is MNHNY, CDR2 SVGAGI (reference sequence).

This chain links TRBV5-4 with TRBJ1-1, with D maybe TRBD1 (6 bases). The V end lost 2 bases, the J end lost 4 bases, and 15 bases lay between the germline ends. This CDR3 has 15 amino acids. Germline V lookup: CDR1 SGHNT, CDR2 YYREEE (reference sequence). The chain's CDR3 is CASSLQGGGFTEAFF. For the CDR3, the DNA is TGTGCCAGCAGCTTACAGGGAGGGGGATTCACTGAAGCTTTCTTT. Using reference TRBV5-4 and TRBJ1-1 for the parts outside the CDR3, the full variable domain is ETGVTQSPTHLIKTRGQQVTLRCSSQSGHNTVSWYQQALGQGPQFIFQYYREEENGRGNFPPRFSGLQFPNYSSELNVNALELDDSALYLCASSLQGGGFTEAFFGQGTRLTVV.

As for this clone: The same CDR3 is also encoded by other DNA sequences in this sample. The rearrangement joins TRBV7-2 to TRBJ2-1; D is ambiguous. The CDR3 consists of 15 residues. The germline V gene encodes CDR1 SGHTA and CDR2 FQGNSA. V lost 1 base and J 1 base, leaving 8 bases between the germline ends. The CDR3: CASSLGAGSYNEQFF. DNA of the CDR3: TGTGCCAGCAGCTTAGGCGCCGGGTCCTACAATGAGCAGTTCTTC.

This clone was recorded only once. The chain employs TRBV5-1 and TRBJ1-3, with D maybe TRBD1 (6 bases). The CDR3 runs to 15 residues. The V and J ends lost 6 bases and 4 bases respectively, with 17 bases between them. CDR1 and CDR2 from the germline V gene are SGHRS and YFSETQ. CDR3 protein: CASNPEGGIGNTIYF. The CDR3 region has the DNA TGCGCCAGCAACCCCGAAGGGGGTATCGGAAACACCATATATTTT.

The gene calls are TRBV15 and TRBJ2-2; possibly TRBD2 for D (5 bases). This CDR3 has 14 amino acids. With 7 bases removed from V and 5 bases from J, the gap between germline ends came to 14 bases. Germline-derived CDR1 and CDR2 are LNHNV and YYDKDF (reference sequence). CDR3 DNA sequence: TGTGCCACCAACCACGTGGGAGAGACCGGGGAGCTGTTTTTT. Encoded protein: CATNHVGETGELFF.

The chain combines TRBV7-8 with TRBJ1-1, with a weak D call TRBD1 (6 bases). The germline CDR1 and CDR2 sequences are SGHVS and FQNEAQ. Trimming cost V 0 bases and J 0 bases, with 14 bases left between them. The CDR3 runs 17 residues. The CDR3, as DNA: TGTGCCAGCAGCTTAGCATGGGGGCCGGTGATGAACACTGAAGCTTTCTTT. Translation: CASSLAWGPVMNTEAFF. Full variable domain (missing parts from reference TRBV7-8 and TRBJ1-1): GAGVSQSPRYKVAKRGQDVALRCDPISGHVSLFWYQQALGQGPEFLTYFQNEAQLDKSGLPSDRFFAERPEGSVSTLKIQRTQQEDSAVYLCASSLAWGPVMNTEAFFGQGTRLTVV.

The rearrangement uses TRBV27 and TRBJ2-3, with 9 bases lining up with TRBD2. The V segment lost 5 bases and the J segment 2 bases; nucleotides outside the gene matches: 2. The CDR3 runs to 14 residues. Germline V gene sequence: CDR1 MNHEY, CDR2 SMNVEV (reference sequence). The chain's CDR3 is CASSGLANTDTQYF. CDR3 DNA: TGTGCCAGCAGTGGACTAGCGAACACAGATACGCAGTATTTT.

The gene calls are TRBV28 and TRBJ1-6; perhaps TRBD1 as D (6 bases). Between the trimmed V and J ends, which lost 7 bases and 4 bases, there was a span of 8 bases. This CDR3 is built from 13 residues. CDR1 is MDHEN and CDR2 is SYDVKM in the germline V gene. CDR3 nucleotides: TGTGCCAGCAAGGACAGTTATAATTCACCCCTCCACTTT. Amino acid sequence: CASKDSYNSPLHF.

The chain uses TRBV27 and TRBJ2-7; the D is unclear. Germline assignment: CDR1 MNHEY and CDR2 SMNVEV (reference sequence). Trimming left V 3 bases short and J 6 bases short, with 12 bases between. CDR3 length equals 13 residues. CDR3 amino acids: CASSFSWSREQYF. The CDR3 nucleotides read TGTGCCAGCAGTTTTTCCTGGAGTCGCGAGCAGTACTTC.

The chain links TRBV12-5 to TRBJ2-2; 14 nucleotides align to TRBD2. The germline V gene encodes CDR1 LGHNT and CDR2 FRNRAP. The CDR3 runs to 15 residues. The J segment lost 9 bases and the V segment lost 6 bases, leaving 6 bases of the junction unmatched. The CDR3 protein is CASGRLAGGPRELFF. The CDR3 nucleotides are TGTGCTAGTGGCCGACTAGCGGGGGGGCCCAGGGAGCTGTTTTTT.

The chain joins TRBV12-3 or TRBV12-4 to TRBJ2-7, with 8 bases lining up with TRBD2. The CDR3 extends over 13 amino acids. With V trimmed by 6 bases and J by 3 bases, 4 bases remained unmatched. The CDR3: CASSKGLVYEQYF. DNA of the CDR3: TGTGCCAGCAGCAAGGGACTAGTCTACGAGCAGTACTTC.

This clone occurred a few times. The chain is built from TRBV5-1 and TRBJ2-7; a weak D match, TRBD1 (6 bases). Trimming left V 4 bases short and J 3 bases short, with 14 bases between. Germline CDR1 and CDR2: SGHRS and YFSETQ. This CDR3 spans 14 amino acids. As DNA, the CDR3 is TGCGCCAGCAGCCAACCCGGCAGGGGCTACGAGCAGTACTTC. Residues: CASSQPGRGYEQYF.

This chain joins TRBV30 and TRBJ1-2, with 10 bases fitting TRBD1. Germline V gene data show CDR1 as GTSNPN and CDR2 as SVGIG (reference sequence). V lost 1 base and J lost 8; bases outside the gene matches: 4. The CDR3 sequence is 13 residues long. CDR3 region: CAWSEGQGTGYTF. DNA of the CDR3: TGTGCCTGGAGTGAGGGACAGGGGACGGGCTACACCTTC.

The chain links TRBV6-5 to TRBJ2-5; TRBD2 agrees at 10 bases. The CDR3 extends over 14 amino acids. V lost 9 bases to trimming and J lost 4 bases; unmatched junction nucleotides: 8. Germline V gene data show CDR1 as MNHEY and CDR2 as SVGAGI. The CDR3, as DNA: TGTGCCAGTACGCCAGGGACTAGCGTAGAGACCCAGTACTTC. Protein product: CASTPGTSVETQYF.

V is TRBV28 and J is TRBJ2-5, with TRBD1 matching over 11 bases. Germline trimming cut 4 bases from V and 1 base from J; bases unmatched to any gene: 2. CDR1 and CDR2 from the germline V gene are MDHEN and SYDVKM. The CDR3 contains 15 residues. The CDR3 reads CASSSGQGVQETQYF. CDR3 DNA: TGTGCCAGCAGTTCGGGACAGGGGGTCCAAGAGACCCAGTACTTC.

The rearrangement joins TRBV5-4 to TRBJ1-2, with 10 bases aligning to TRBD1. Germline CDR1 SGHNT, CDR2 YYREEE (reference sequence). Unmatched junction bases numbered 2, after V lost 1 base and J lost 2 bases. This CDR3 has 15 residues. CDR3 residues: CASSLQGQGNYGYTF. The CDR3 coding sequence is TGTGCCAGCAGCTTGCAGGGACAGGGGAACTATGGCTACACCTTC.

The chain carries TRBV5-1 and TRBJ2-3, with D unresolved. CDR1 and CDR2 from the germline V gene are SGHRS and YFSETQ. V was trimmed by 1 base and J by 6 bases, leaving 9 bases between them. This CDR3 contains 13 residues. The CDR3 DNA is TGCGCCAGCAGCTTGCCCCCCAGGGATACGCAGTATTTT. It yields the protein CASSLPPRDTQYF.

With respect to this clone: Likely a read error: the CDR3 ends without its conserved phenylalanine or tryptophan. The chain uses TRBV3-1 (or the pseudogene TRBV3-2) and TRBJ1-2, with a tentative D call TRBD1 (5 bases). This CDR3 is 14 amino acids long. The germline V gene encodes CDR1 LGHDT and CDR2 YNNKEL (reference sequence). V dropped 0 bases and J dropped 4 bases, with 9 bases sitting between them. The CDR3 sequence is CASSQEGGIYGYTL. The CDR3 nucleotides read TGTGCCAGCAGCCAAGAGGGGGGGATCTATGGCTACACCCTC.